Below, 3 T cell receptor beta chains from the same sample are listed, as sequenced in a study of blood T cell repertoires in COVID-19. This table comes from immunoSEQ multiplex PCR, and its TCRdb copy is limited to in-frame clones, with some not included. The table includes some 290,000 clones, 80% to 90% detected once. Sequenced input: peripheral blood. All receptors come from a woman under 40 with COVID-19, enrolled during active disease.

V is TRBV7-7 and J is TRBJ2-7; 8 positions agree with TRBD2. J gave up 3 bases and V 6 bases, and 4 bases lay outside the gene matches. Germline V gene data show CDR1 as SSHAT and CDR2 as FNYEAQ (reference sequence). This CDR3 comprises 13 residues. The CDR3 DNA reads TGTGCCAGCAGTCCCGGGGGGGGCTACGAGCAGTACTTC. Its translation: CASSPGGGYEQYF. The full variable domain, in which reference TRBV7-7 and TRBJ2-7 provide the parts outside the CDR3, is GAGVSQSPRYKVTKRGQDVTLRCDPISSHATLYWYQQALGQGPEFLTYFNYEAQPDKSGLPSDRFSAERPEGSISTLTIQRTEQRDSAMYRCASSPGGGYEQYFGPGTRLTVT.

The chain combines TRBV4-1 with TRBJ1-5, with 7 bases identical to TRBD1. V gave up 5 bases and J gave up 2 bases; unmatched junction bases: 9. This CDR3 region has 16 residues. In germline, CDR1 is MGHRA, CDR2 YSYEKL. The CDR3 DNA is TGCGCCAGCAGCATCAGCGTAGGGGGCGGCAATCAGCCCCAGCATTTT. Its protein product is CASSISVGGGNQPQHF.

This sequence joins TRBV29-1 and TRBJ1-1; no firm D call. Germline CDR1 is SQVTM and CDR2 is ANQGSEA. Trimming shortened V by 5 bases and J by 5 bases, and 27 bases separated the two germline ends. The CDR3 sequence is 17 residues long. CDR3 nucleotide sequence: TGCAGCGTTCGGTCCCCCCTCCGACCGAACGGGAAGACTGAAGCTTTCTTT. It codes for CSVRSPLRPNGKTEAFF.